This record concerns one TCR beta chain sequence. Its target is not known. PCR employed 60 Vbeta and 13 Jbeta primers. Only in-frame clones appear in the TCRdb table, and some are missing; sequencing was by immunoSEQ multiplex PCR. The sample gives under 200,000 clones, roughly 74% of which show up once; approximately 5.4% is in the top ten. The data originate from a study of cytomegalovirus exposure and HLA in healthy donors. For the study at large: Of about 400 genotyped donors, about 80% clustered with self-reported Caucasian donors.

The CDR3 loop spans 15 amino acids. The V gene's germline CDR1 is SGDLS and CDR2 YYNGEE. V lost 4 bases to trimming and J lost 4 bases, with 15 bases between them. Donors consisted of healthy bone marrow donors. Study findings and constraints: The analysis excluded some indistinguishable V segments, including TRBV6-2 and TRBV6-3.

Sequences were obtained from PBMCs. The genes are TRBV9 and TRBJ2-1; D could derive from TRBD1 or TRBD2 (5 bases each). The sequence was obtained from a woman in her 30s in good health and CMV-seropositive. CDR3 protein: CASSLGSRGYNEQFF. The CDR3, as DNA: TGTGCCAGCAGCCTAGGGAGTAGGGGTTACAATGAGCAGTTCTTC.